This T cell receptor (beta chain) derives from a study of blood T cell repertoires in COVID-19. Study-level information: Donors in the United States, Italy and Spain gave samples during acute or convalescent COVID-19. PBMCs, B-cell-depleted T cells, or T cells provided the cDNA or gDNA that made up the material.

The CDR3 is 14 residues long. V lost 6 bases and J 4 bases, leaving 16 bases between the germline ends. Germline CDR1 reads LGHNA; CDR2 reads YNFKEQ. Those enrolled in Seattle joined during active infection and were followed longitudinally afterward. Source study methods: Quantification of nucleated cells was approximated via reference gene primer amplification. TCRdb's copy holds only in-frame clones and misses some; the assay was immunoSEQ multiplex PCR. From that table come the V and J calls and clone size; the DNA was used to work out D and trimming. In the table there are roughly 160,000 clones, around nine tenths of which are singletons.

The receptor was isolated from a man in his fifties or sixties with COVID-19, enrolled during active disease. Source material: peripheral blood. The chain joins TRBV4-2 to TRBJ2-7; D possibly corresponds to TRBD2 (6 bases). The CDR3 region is CASRGGGGVYEQYF. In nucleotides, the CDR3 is TGTGCCAGCAGGGGAGGAGGCGGGGTATACGAGCAGTACTTC.